This record covers a single T cell receptor beta chain. What it recognizes is unknown. TCRdb redid the calling of the RACE reads with MiXCR, one entry per CDR3 protein. The repertoire holds roughly 82,000 distinct CDR3 sequences, with over 9.5% as singletons. CDR1 and CDR2 (germline): SGHRS, YFSETQ. V shed 4 bases and J shed 2 bases, with 13 bases lying between them. The CDR3 spans 14 residues. This sample stems from a study of human T cells and chemical hapten exposure. As for the study in general: Throughout the roughly 26-week study, diphenylcyclopropenone was applied weekly to the patients' scalps. Study findings and constraints: No change in TCRs above 1 in 1000 frequency was produced by DPC sensitization. As patch test score rose, PT1 expanded TCR counts tended to rise as well.

Time point given: patch test 1, 2 weeks after DPC sensitization. The treatment here: therapeutic diphenylcyclopropenone sensitization with weekly scalp DPC. The TCR comes from a woman aged 55 to 70 with alopecia areata. Some clones in this sample may be carry-over from other donors' samples. Sequences were derived from whole blood, sampled in connection with sensitization to the hapten diphenylcyclopropenone (DPC). This chain connects TRBV5-1 to TRBJ2-7; D could derive from TRBD1 or TRBD2 (6 bases each). The CDR3 DNA sequence: TGCGCCAGCAGCGTGTCAGGGGAGGCCTACGAGCAGTACTTC. Amino acid sequence: CASSVSGEAYEQYF.